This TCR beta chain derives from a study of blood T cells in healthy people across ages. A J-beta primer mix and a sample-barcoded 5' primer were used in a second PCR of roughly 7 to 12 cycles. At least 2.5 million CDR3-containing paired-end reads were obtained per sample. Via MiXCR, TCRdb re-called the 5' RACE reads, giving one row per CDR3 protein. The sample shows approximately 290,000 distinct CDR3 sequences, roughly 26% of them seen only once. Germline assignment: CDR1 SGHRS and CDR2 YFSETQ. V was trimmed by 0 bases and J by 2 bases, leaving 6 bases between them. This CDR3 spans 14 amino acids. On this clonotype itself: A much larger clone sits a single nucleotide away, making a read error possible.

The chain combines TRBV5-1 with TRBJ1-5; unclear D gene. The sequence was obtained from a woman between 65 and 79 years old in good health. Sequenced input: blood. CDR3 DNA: TGCGCCAGCAGCTTGGACAGTGGCAATCAGCCCCAGCATTTT. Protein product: CASSLDSGNQPQHF.